This TCR beta chain was recovered during a study of CD8 T cells in Susac syndrome. Study overall: At the time of blood draw, patients with Susac syndrome were therapy-naive, receiving corticosteroids, or receiving intravenous immunoglobulin alone.

Deletions cut 0 bases from V and 7 bases from J, with 9 bases between. The CDR3 covers 13 residues. Germline loops: CDR1 SGHTA, CDR2 FQGTGA. Random hexamers served to reverse transcribe roughly 0.5 to 1 ug RNA. The amplification used immunoSEQ multiplex PCR on TCR beta CDR3; it spanned 54 Vbeta and 13 Jbeta. MiXCR was run by TCRdb on the immunoSEQ multiplex PCR reads, yielding one entry per CDR3 protein. The sample has about 200,000 distinct CDR3 sequences; roughly nine tenths are singletons. Overall study results and limits: Repertoires of Susac syndrome CD4+ T cells lacked clonal expansion. Acknowledgment was made by the study that its TCR sequencing and HLA analysis involved a relatively small number of individuals.

In regard to this clonotype: Its specificity is unknown.

Input material: CD4+ T cells from PBMCs. V gene TRBV7-3 combines with J gene TRBJ1-2; unclear D gene. This receptor was identified in a human donor with Susac syndrome. The CDR3 sequence is CASSLTRGGGYTF. The CDR3 DNA reads TGTGCCAGCAGCTTAACCCGGGGAGGTGGCTACACCTTC.